The 8 T cell receptor beta chains given below trace back to one sample, sequenced in a study of Graves' ophthalmopathy and Graves' hyperthyroidism. Amplifying from RNA transcripts, the study obtained TCR beta CDR3 regions. RT-PCR with HTBI primers came first, then second-round multiplex PCR. TCRdb re-called the multiplex PCR reads through MiXCR, storing one row per CDR3 protein. The sample holds about 400,000 distinct CDR3 sequences, about 16% seen once. Input material: peripheral blood. The receptor source for this set is a woman in her late teens or twenties with Graves' ophthalmopathy.

This clonotype was picked up many times. The chain links TRBV10-1 to TRBJ2-7; 8 bases agree with TRBD2. CDR1 and CDR2 from the germline V gene are WNHNN and SYGVQD (reference sequence). With 8 bases clipped from V and 5 bases from J, the junction kept 11 bases outside the gene matches. The CDR3 is 14 amino acids. The DNA of the CDR3 is TGCGCCAGCGGGCCGGGACTAGTGACCCACGAGCAGTACTTC. Protein product: CASGPGLVTHEQYF.

This clonotype was seen many times. The V and J genes are TRBV5-1 and TRBJ2-7; TRBD1 matches 9 bases. The CDR3 is 14 amino acids. Germline trimming cut 4 bases from V and 5 bases from J; bases unmatched to any gene: 7. CDR1 is SGHRS and CDR2 is YFSETQ in the germline V gene. DNA for the CDR3: TGCGCCAGCAGCCGGGGACAGGGTGTGGACGAGCAGTACTTC. Translated, it gives CASSRGQGVDEQYF.

In this sample, this clonotype turned up many times. CDR3 loop: CASSSSGIPGGEQYF. CDR3 coding DNA: TGTGCCAGCAGCTCCTCCGGGATACCCGGGGGAGAGCAGTACTTC. This chain links TRBV7-3 with TRBJ2-7; D is possibly TRBD2 (6 bases). V was trimmed by 4 bases and J by 7 bases, leaving 20 bases between them. From germline, CDR1 is SGHTA and CDR2 FQGTGA. The CDR3 extends over 15 amino acids.

This clonotype showed up many times. The chain combines TRBV6-5 with TRBJ2-7, with D perhaps TRBD1 (6 bases). This CDR3 has 14 residues. Looked up from germline, CDR1 is MNHEY and CDR2 is SVGAGI. V was cut by 5 bases and J by 5 bases, with 16 bases left in between. The CDR3 reads CASSRHRESNEQYF. In nucleotides, the CDR3 is TGTGCCAGCAGTCGCCACAGGGAAAGTAACGAGCAGTACTTC.

The chain has TRBV11-3 and TRBJ1-1, with a weak D call TRBD1 (6 bases). In germline, CDR1 is SGHNT, CDR2 YENEEA. V shed 6 bases and J shed 3 bases, with 17 bases lying between them. The CDR3 sequence is 15 residues long. The CDR3 protein is CASRPGGQAYTEAFF. Written as DNA, the CDR3 is TGTGCCAGCAGGCCCGGGGGGCAGGCATACACTGAAGCTTTCTTT. The entire variable domain, with the rest obtained from reference TRBV11-3 and TRBJ1-1, is as follows: EAGVVQSPRYKIIEKKQPVAFWCNPISGHNTLYWYLQNLGQGPELLIRYENEEAVDDSQLPKDRFSAERLKGVDSTLKIQPAELGDSAVYLCASRPGGQAYTEAFFGQGTRLTVV.

The sample holds many counts of this clonotype. This chain connects TRBV12-3 or TRBV12-4 to TRBJ1-5; no definite D call. The length of the CDR3 is 12 residues. Trimming shortened V by 5 bases and J by 5 bases, and 7 bases separated the two germline ends. The CDR3 protein is CASSADHQPQHF. In DNA, the CDR3 is TGTGCCAGCAGTGCCGATCATCAGCCCCAGCATTTT.

Concerning this clonotype: A read error may produce the germline difference seen at one junction end. The genes are TRBV5-4 and TRBJ1-1, with D possibly matching TRBD1 (5 bases). The CDR3 has 16 amino acids. Germline CDR1 is SGHNT and CDR2 is YYREEE (reference sequence). The chain's CDR3 is CASTQGGNFMDTEAFF. DNA of the CDR3: TGTGCCAGTACCCAGGGCGGGAATTTTATGGACACTGAGGCTTTCTTT.

The sample holds many counts of this clonotype. The chain is built from TRBV6-2 or TRBV6-3 and TRBJ1-5; D gene unclear. The CDR3 has 16 residues. From germline, CDR1 is MNHEY and CDR2 SVGEGT. V was trimmed by 2 bases and J by 4 bases, leaving 15 bases between them. The DNA for the CDR3 is TGTGCCAGCAGTTACGGTCCTGAGCGCCTTAATCAGCCCCAGCATTTT. Translating it yields CASSYGPERLNQPQHF.